This is a list of T cell receptor beta chains from one sample in a study of graft-versus-host responses after intestinal transplantation. Data came from immunoSEQ multiplex PCR; TCRdb stores just in-frame clones and leaves some out. The sample lists roughly 97,000 clones, 90% to 95% occurring once. For these TCRs, the target antigens are not known. This sample comprised unstimulated CD4+ T cells sorted from spleen or lymph node cells, obtained before transplant. The receptors originated from a human donor who was the organ donor for an intestinal transplant. The CDR3 runs from the conserved cysteine through the conserved F or W. A D gene is named only where the DNA matches it firmly. Clone size is stated in some rows and not others, as once, few, many or a class when expanded.

D gene: TRBD2; V gene: TRBV5-1; clone size: .; J gene: TRBJ2-2; CDR3 DNA: TGCGCCAGCAGCTTGGCGACTAGCGGGGGGCCGAACACCGGGGAGCTGTTTTTT; CDR3 protein: CASSLATSGGPNTGELFF
D gene: .; V gene: TRBV7-3; clone size: .; J gene: TRBJ2-2; CDR3 DNA: TGTGCCAGCAGCCCCCAGGGCTTCGCGAACACCGGGGAGCTGTTTTTT; CDR3 protein: CASSPQGFANTGELFF
D gene: TRBD2; V gene: TRBV4-1; clone size: .; J gene: TRBJ2-1; CDR3 DNA: TGCGCCAGCAGCCAAGAGTTGGGAACTAGCGGGGTCCCTTTAACTTACAATGAGCAGTTCTTC; CDR3 protein: CASSQELGTSGVPLTYNEQFF
D gene: .; V gene: TRBV28; clone size: .; J gene: TRBJ1-1; CDR3 DNA: TGTGCCAGCAGTACGCCTCCGGGTACTGAAGCTTTCTTT; CDR3 protein: CASSTPPGTEAFF
D gene: TRBD1; V gene: TRBV5-1; clone size: .; J gene: TRBJ2-7; CDR3 DNA: TGCGCCAGCAGGAGGGACAGCTACGAGCAGTACTTC; CDR3 protein: CASRRDSYEQYF
D gene: .; V gene: TRBV7-3; clone size: .; J gene: TRBJ2-1; CDR3 DNA: TGTGCCAGCAGCCCGGACTTTAAACCCTACAATGAGCAGTTCTTC; CDR3 protein: CASSPDFKPYNEQFF
D gene: .; V gene: TRBV5-1; clone size: .; J gene: TRBJ1-2; CDR3 DNA: TGCGCCAGCGCAAAACAGGGCGACAATGGCTACACCTTC; CDR3 protein: CASAKQGDNGYTF
D gene: TRBD1; V gene: TRBV5-4; clone size: .; J gene: TRBJ2-4; CDR3 DNA: TGTGCCAGCAGCAGGACAGGGGCCAAAAACATTCAGTACTTC; CDR3 protein: CASSRTGAKNIQYF
D gene: .; V gene: TRBV5-1; clone size: .; J gene: TRBJ1-4; CDR3 DNA: TGCGCCAGCAGCTTAGAAACAAATAATGAAAAACTGTTTTTT; CDR3 protein: CASSLETNNEKLFF
D gene: .; V gene: TRBV6-1; clone size: .; J gene: TRBJ2-5; CDR3 DNA: TGTGCCAGCAGCCCGGGGACAACCTTTCAAGAGACCCAGTACTTC; CDR3 protein: CASSPGTTFQETQYF
D gene: .; V gene: TRBV4-3; clone size: .; J gene: TRBJ2-7; CDR3 DNA: TGCGCCAGCAGCCAAGAGGTCACGGTAACCTACGAGCAGTACTTC; CDR3 protein: CASSQEVTVTYEQYF
D gene: .; V gene: TRBV10-3; clone size: .; J gene: TRBJ1-5; CDR3 DNA: TGTGCCATCAGTGAGACAGGGTGGGTCCAGCCCCAGCATTTT; CDR3 protein: CAISETGWVQPQHF
D gene: TRBD1; V gene: TRBV4-3; clone size: .; J gene: TRBJ2-7; CDR3 DNA: TGCGCCAGCAGCCGATCCGGGACAGGGGACTACGAGCAGTACTTC; CDR3 protein: CASSRSGTGDYEQYF
D gene: TRBD1; V gene: TRBV5-1; clone size: .; J gene: TRBJ1-1; CDR3 DNA: TGCGCCAGCAGGACCCCGACCGGGACAGGGGGAACTGAAGCTTTCTTT; CDR3 protein: CASRTPTGTGGTEAFF
D gene: .; V gene: TRBV5-5; clone size: once; J gene: TRBJ1-2; CDR3 DNA: TGTGCCAGCAGCCTAGGGACATCCAACTATGGCTACACCTTC; CDR3 protein: CASSLGTSNYGYTF
D gene: TRBD1; V gene: TRBV4-3; clone size: .; J gene: TRBJ1-3; CDR3 DNA: TGCGCCAGCAGCCAAGATCCAGGGGGAGGAAGCTCTGGAAACACCATATATTTT; CDR3 protein: CASSQDPGGGSSGNTIYF
D gene: .; V gene: TRBV4-2; clone size: .; J gene: TRBJ2-7; CDR3 DNA: TGTGCCAGCAGCCTTCGAGGAGGCTACGAGCAGTACTTC; CDR3 protein: CASSLRGGYEQYF
D gene: TRBD1; V gene: TRBV4-3; clone size: .; J gene: TRBJ1-3; CDR3 DNA: TGCGCCAGCAGCCAAGATGGGACAGGGCCAAACACCATATATTTT; CDR3 protein: CASSQDGTGPNTIYF
D gene: TRBD1; V gene: TRBV28; clone size: .; J gene: TRBJ2-7; CDR3 DNA: TGTGCCAGCAGTGGGACAGGGTCAAGGCCTACCCTGGTTTCCTACGAGCAGTACTTC; CDR3 protein: CASSGTGSRPTLVSYEQYF
D gene: .; V gene: TRBV10-3; clone size: once; J gene: TRBJ2-7; CDR3 DNA: TGTGCCATCAGTGTTCGGAACAGATCCTACGAGCAGTACTTC; CDR3 protein: CAISVRNRSYEQYF
D gene: .; V gene: TRBV14; clone size: .; J gene: TRBJ2-2; CDR3 DNA: TGTGCCAGCAGAATGGCGGGCACCGGGGAGCTGTTTTTT; CDR3 protein: CASRMAGTGELFF
D gene: TRBD1; V gene: TRBV11-2; clone size: .; J gene: TRBJ2-7; CDR3 DNA: TGTGCCAGCAGCTCACAGGGGATCAACGAGCAGTACTTC; CDR3 protein: CASSSQGINEQYF
D gene: .; V gene: TRBV9; clone size: .; J gene: TRBJ2-3; CDR3 DNA: TGTGCCAGCAGCGTACAGGGTCGAGATACGCAGTATTTT; CDR3 protein: CASSVQGRDTQYF
D gene: .; V gene: TRBV28; clone size: .; J gene: TRBJ1-4; CDR3 DNA: TGTGCCAGCATCAACGCGGGGCCCCGGACGGAAAAACTGTTTTTT; CDR3 protein: CASINAGPRTEKLFF
D gene: .; V gene: TRBV5-4; clone size: .; J gene: TRBJ1-1; CDR3 DNA: TGTGCCAGCAGCTGGGGGGACACTGAAGCTTTCTTT; CDR3 protein: CASSWGDTEAFF
D gene: .; V gene: TRBV2; clone size: .; J gene: TRBJ1-4; CDR3 DNA: TGTGCCACCTCTGACAGGTCGATTAATGAAAAACTGTTTTTT; CDR3 protein: CATSDRSINEKLFF
D gene: TRBD2; V gene: TRBV19; clone size: .; J gene: TRBJ2-1; CDR3 DNA: TGTGCCAGTAGTATTTCATCGCCGGGACTAGCGATCGGTGAGCAGTTCTTC; CDR3 protein: CASSISSPGLAIGEQFF
D gene: TRBD1; V gene: TRBV6-1; clone size: .; J gene: TRBJ2-7; CDR3 DNA: TGTGCCAGCAGTCGGGGACAGGGGTACGAGCAGTACTTC; CDR3 protein: CASSRGQGYEQYF
D gene: .; V gene: TRBV9; clone size: .; J gene: TRBJ2-1; CDR3 DNA: TGTGCCAGCGCACAAGAGGGGGATGAGCAGTTCTTC; CDR3 protein: CASAQEGDEQFF